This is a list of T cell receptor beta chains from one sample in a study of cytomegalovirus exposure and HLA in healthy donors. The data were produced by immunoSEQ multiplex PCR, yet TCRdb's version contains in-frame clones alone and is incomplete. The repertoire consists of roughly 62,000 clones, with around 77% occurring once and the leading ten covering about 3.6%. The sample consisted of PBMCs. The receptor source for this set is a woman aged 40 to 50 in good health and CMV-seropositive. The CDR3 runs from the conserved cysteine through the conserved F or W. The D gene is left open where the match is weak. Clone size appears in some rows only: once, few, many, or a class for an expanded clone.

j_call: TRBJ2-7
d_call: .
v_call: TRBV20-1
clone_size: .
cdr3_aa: CSARVVYEQYF
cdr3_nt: TGCAGTGCTAGAGTAGTTTACGAGCAGTACTTC

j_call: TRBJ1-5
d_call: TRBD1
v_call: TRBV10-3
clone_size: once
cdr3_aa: CAISGQGINQPQHF
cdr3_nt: TGTGCCATCAGTGGACAGGGAATCAATCAGCCCCAGCATTTT

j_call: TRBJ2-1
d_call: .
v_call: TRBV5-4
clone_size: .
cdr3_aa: CASSLGGRGSYNEQFF
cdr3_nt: TGTGCCAGCAGCTTGGGTGGACGGGGCTCCTACAATGAGCAGTTCTTC

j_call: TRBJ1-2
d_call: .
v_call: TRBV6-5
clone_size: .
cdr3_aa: CASRVSGDGYTF
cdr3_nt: TGTGCCAGCAGAGTATCAGGGGATGGCTACACCTTC

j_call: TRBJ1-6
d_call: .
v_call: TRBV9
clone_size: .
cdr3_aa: CASSVGPYSPLHF
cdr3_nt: TGTGCCAGCAGCGTGGGCCCTTATTCACCCCTCCACTTT

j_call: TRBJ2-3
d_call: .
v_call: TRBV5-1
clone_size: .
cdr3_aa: CASSIYGQTSTDTQYF
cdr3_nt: TGCGCCAGCAGCATTTATGGACAGACCAGCACAGATACGCAGTATTTT

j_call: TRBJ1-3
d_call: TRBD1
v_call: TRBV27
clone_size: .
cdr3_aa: CASSLRTGSGNTIYF
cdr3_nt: TGTGCCAGCAGTTTAAGGACAGGCTCTGGAAACACCATATATTTT

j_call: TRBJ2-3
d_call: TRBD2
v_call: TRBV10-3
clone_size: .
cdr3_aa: CASRDRVAGGSTDTQYF
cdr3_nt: TGTGCCAGCAGAGACAGGGTAGCGGGGGGGAGCACAGATACGCAGTATTTT

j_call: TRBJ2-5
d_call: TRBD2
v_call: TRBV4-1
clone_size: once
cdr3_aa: CASSQGIKGSGGAQETQYF
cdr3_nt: TGCGCCAGCAGCCAGGGGATCAAGGGGAGCGGGGGGGCCCAAGAGACCCAGTACTTC

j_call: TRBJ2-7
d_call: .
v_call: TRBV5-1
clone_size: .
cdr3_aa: CASSSYTYEQYF
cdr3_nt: TGCGCCAGCAGCTCGTACACCTACGAGCAGTACTTC

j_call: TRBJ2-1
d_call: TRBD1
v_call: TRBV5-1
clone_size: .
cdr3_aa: CASSVGTVGNEQFF
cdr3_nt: TGCGCCAGCAGCGTCGGGACAGTGGGCAATGAGCAGTTCTTC

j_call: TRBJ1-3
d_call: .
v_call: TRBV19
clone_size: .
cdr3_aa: CASEGDVGNTIYF
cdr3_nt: TGTGCGTCGGAGGGTGACGTTGGAAACACCATATATTTT

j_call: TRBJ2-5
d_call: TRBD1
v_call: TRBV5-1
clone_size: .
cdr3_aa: CASSLVPTGGAETQYF
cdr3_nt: TGCGCCAGCAGCTTGGTACCGACAGGGGGCGCGGAGACCCAGTACTTC

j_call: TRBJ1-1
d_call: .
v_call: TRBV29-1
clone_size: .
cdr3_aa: CSVEAEGAIEAFF
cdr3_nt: TGCAGCGTTGAAGCAGAAGGGGCGATTGAAGCTTTCTTT

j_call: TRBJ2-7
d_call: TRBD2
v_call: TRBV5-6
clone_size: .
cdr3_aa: CAGGLAGSHEQYF
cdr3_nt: TGTGCCGGTGGACTAGCGGGGTCCCACGAGCAGTACTTC

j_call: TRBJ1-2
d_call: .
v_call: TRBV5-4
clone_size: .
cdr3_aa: CASSSKEGRVVYGYTF
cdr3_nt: TGTGCCAGCAGTTCCAAGGAGGGGAGGGTAGTATATGGCTACACCTTC

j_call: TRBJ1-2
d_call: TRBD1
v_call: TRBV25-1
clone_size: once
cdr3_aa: CASSVGTGGGYTF
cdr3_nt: TGTGCCAGCAGTGTAGGGACAGGGGGAGGCTACACCTTC

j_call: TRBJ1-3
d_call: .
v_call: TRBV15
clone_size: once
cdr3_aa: CATSKKDRSSSGNTIYF
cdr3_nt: TGTGCCACCAGCAAAAAGGACAGATCCAGCTCTGGAAACACCATATATTTT

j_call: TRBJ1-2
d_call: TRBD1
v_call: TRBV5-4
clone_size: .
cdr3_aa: CASSPRTGNYGYTF
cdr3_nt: TGTGCCAGCAGCCCCCGGACAGGCAACTATGGCTACACCTTC

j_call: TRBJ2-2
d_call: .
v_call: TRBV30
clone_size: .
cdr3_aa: CACIGGKTSTGELFF
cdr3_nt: TGTGCCTGTATAGGAGGAAAAACTTCCACCGGGGAGCTGTTTTTT

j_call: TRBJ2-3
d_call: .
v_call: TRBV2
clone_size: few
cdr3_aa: CASSLIGLTQGDTQYF
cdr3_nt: TGTGCCAGCAGTTTGATCGGACTCACTCAGGGGGATACGCAGTATTTT

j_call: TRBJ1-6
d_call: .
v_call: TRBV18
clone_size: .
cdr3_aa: CASSPPLGQNSPLHF
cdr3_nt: TGTGCCAGCTCACCACCTCTCGGACAGAATTCACCCCTCCACTTT

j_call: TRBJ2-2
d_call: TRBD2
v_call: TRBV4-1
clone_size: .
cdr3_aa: CASSLTPSGGAGELFF
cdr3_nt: TGCGCCAGCAGCTTAACCCCCAGCGGGGGGGCCGGGGAGCTGTTTTTT

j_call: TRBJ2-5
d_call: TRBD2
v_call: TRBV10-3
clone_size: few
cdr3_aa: CAISDRLAGGGETQYF
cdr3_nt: TGTGCCATCAGTGACCGACTAGCGGGGGGGGGAGAGACCCAGTACTTC

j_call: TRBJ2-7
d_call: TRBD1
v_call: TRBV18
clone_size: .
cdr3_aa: CASSPPRPLGQWGYEQYF
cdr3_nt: TGTGCCAGCTCACCACCGCGTCCCCTGGGACAGTGGGGCTACGAGCAGTACTTC

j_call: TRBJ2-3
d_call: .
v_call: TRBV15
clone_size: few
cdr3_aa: CATSKGGTTDTQYF
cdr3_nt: TGTGCCACCAGCAAGGGCGGGACCACAGATACGCAGTATTTT

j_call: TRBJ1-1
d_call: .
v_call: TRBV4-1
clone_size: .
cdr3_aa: CASSRYYGGEAFF
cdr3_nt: TGCGCCAGCAGCCGGTATTATGGGGGCGAAGCTTTCTTT

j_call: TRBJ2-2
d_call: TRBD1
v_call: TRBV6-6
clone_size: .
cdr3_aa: CASSPQGAGGGELFF
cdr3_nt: TGTGCCAGCAGTCCACAGGGGGCAGGGGGCGGGGAGCTGTTTTTT

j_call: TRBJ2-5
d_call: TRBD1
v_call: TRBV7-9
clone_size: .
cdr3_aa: CASSARDRGQETQYF
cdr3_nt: TGTGCCAGCAGCGCTCGGGACAGGGGGCAAGAGACCCAGTACTTC

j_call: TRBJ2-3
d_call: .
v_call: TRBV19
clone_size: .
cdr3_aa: CASSIARADTQYF
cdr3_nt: TGTGCCAGTAGTATAGCTAGAGCCGATACGCAGTATTTT

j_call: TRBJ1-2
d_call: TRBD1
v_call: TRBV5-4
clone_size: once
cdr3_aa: CASSSATGGLGYTF
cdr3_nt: TGTGCCAGCAGCTCCGCGACAGGGGGCCTGGGCTACACCTTC

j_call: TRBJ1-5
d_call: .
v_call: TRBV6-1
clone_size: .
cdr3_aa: CASSEAWADDQPQHF
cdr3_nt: TGTGCCAGCAGTGAAGCTTGGGCAGACGATCAGCCCCAGCATTTT

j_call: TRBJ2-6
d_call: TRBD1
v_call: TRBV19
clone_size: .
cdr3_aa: CASTGTGASGANVLTF
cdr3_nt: TGTGCCTCAACCGGGACAGGGGCCTCTGGGGCCAACGTCCTGACTTTC

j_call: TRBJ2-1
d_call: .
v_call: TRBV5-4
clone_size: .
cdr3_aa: CASSLGGESYEQFF
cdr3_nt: TGTGCCAGCAGCCTCGGCGGGGAATCGTATGAGCAGTTCTTC

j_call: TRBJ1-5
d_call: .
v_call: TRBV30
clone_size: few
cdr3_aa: CAWSVKGSGNQPQHF
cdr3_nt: TGTGCCTGGAGTGTAAAGGGGTCCGGCAATCAGCCCCAGCATTTT

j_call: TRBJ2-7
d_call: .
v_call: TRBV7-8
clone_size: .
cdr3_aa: CASSLIQGSYEQYF
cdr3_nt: TGTGCCAGCAGCTTAATACAGGGTAGCTACGAGCAGTACTTC

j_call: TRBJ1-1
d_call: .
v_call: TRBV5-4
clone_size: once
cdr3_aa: CASSLNRDTEAFF
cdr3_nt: TGTGCCAGCAGCCTAAACAGGGACACTGAAGCTTTCTTT

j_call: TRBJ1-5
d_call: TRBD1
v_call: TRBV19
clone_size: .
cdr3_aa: CASWDSNINQPQHF
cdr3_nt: TGTGCCAGTTGGGACAGCAACATCAATCAGCCCCAGCATTTT

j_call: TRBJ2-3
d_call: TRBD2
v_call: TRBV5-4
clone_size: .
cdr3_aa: CATKRGGTSTDTQYF
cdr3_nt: TGTGCCACGAAGCGGGGGGGGACTAGCACAGATACGCAGTATTTT

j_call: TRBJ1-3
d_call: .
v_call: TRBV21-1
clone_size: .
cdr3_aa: CASSKTTPAGNTIYF
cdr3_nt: TGTGCCAGCAGCAAAACGACTCCAGCTGGAAACACCATATATTTT

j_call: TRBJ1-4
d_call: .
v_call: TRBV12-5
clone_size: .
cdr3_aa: CASALNEKLFF
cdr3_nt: TGTGCTAGTGCCCTAAATGAAAAACTGTTTTTT

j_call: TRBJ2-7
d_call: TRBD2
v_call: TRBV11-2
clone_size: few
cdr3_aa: CASSSSGTSGYEQYF
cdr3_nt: TGTGCCAGCAGCTCATCCGGGACTAGCGGCTACGAGCAGTACTTC

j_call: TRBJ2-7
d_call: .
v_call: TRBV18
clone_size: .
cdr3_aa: CASSPLKDSGYEQYF
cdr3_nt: TGTGCCAGCTCACCACTCAAGGACAGTGGCTACGAGCAGTACTTC

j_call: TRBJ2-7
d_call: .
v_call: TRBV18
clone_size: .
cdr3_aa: CASSPPEDQSRDIHEQYF
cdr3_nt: TGTGCCAGCTCACCACCGGAGGATCAGTCCCGGGACATACACGAGCAGTACTTC

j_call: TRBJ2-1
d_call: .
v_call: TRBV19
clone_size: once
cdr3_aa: CASSIPGSNEQFF
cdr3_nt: TGTGCCAGTAGTATCCCCGGGTCCAATGAGCAGTTCTTC

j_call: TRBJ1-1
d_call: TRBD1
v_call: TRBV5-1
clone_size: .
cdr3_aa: CASSRATGEDTEAFF
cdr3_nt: TGCGCCAGCAGCCGAGCCACAGGGGAGGACACTGAAGCTTTCTTT

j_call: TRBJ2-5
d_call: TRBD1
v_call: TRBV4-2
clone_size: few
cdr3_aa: CASSQDLQGMRKTQYF
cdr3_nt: TGTGCCAGCAGCCAAGATTTACAGGGGATGCGTAAGACCCAGTACTTC